Listed below are T cell receptor beta chains from one sample, sequenced in a study of T cell responses to AZD1222 COVID-19 vaccine. TCRdb keeps only in-frame clones here, not all; method: immunoSEQ multiplex PCR. The data hold under 200,000 clones, with just over 90% observed a single time. The input for sequencing was peripheral blood, taken on day 0 of AZD1222 vaccination. These receptors all stem from an adult in good health. Each CDR3 is given with its conserved first and last residue. Each record gives: V gene, clone size, D gene, J gene, CDR3 protein, CDR3 DNA. A D gene is named only where the DNA matches it firmly. Size is omitted from some rows. Given values are once, few, many or a class for expanded clones.

TRBV6-5,NA,NA,TRBJ1-1,CASKYGENTEAFF,TGTGCCAGCAAATATGGGGAGAACACTGAAGCTTTCTTT
TRBV7-9,NA,NA,TRBJ2-7,CASSLSPLNTYEQYF,TGTGCCAGCAGCTTAAGCCCTCTCAATACCTACGAGCAGTACTTC
TRBV5-1,NA,NA,TRBJ2-2,CASSHTSGAGTGELFF,TGCGCCAGCAGCCATACTTCGGGGGCCGGGACCGGGGAGCTGTTTTTT
TRBV5-4,few,NA,TRBJ2-7,CASSSQEYEQYF,TGTGCCAGCAGCTCACAGGAATACGAGCAGTACTTC
TRBV7-3,NA,TRBD1,TRBJ1-1,CASSARTGNTEAFF,TGTGCCAGCAGCGCACGGACAGGGAACACTGAAGCTTTCTTT
TRBV28,NA,TRBD2,TRBJ2-7,CASRETSGASEQYF,TGTGCCAGCAGGGAGACTAGCGGGGCCTCCGAGCAGTACTTC
TRBV7-8,NA,TRBD1,TRBJ2-6,CASSLATGSGANVLTF,TGTGCCAGCAGCTTAGCGACAGGGTCTGGGGCCAACGTCCTGACTTTC
TRBV4-1,NA,NA,TRBJ2-1,CASSQEALGTNEQFF,TGCGCCAGCAGCCAAGAAGCCCTAGGGACCAATGAGCAGTTCTTC
TRBV3-1/TRBV3-2,NA,NA,TRBJ2-5,CASSPDLQGRTYF,TGTGCCAGCAGCCCAGATCTACAGGGGAGGACGTACTTC
TRBV18,NA,NA,TRBJ1-2,CASSVSGGDYGYTF,TGTGCCAGCTCAGTTTCGGGCGGCGACTATGGCTACACCTTC
TRBV28,NA,NA,TRBJ2-5,CASSLRNAQETQYF,TGTGCCAGCAGTTTAAGGAACGCTCAAGAGACCCAGTACTTC
TRBV5-1,NA,NA,TRBJ1-6,CASSLGQGNSPLHF,TGCGCCAGCAGCTTGGGGCAGGGGAATTCACCCCTCCACTTT
TRBV6-2/TRBV6-3,NA,NA,TRBJ1-5,CASSYSRKNQPQHF,TGTGCCAGCAGTTACTCGCGGAAAAATCAGCCCCAGCATTTT
TRBV11-3,NA,NA,TRBJ1-3,CASSFPGSTGNTIYF,TGTGCCAGCAGCTTTCCAGGATCCACTGGAAACACCATATATTTT
TRBV6-5,few,TRBD2,TRBJ2-7,CASSYQGREGEQYF,TGTGCCAGCAGTTACCAGGGCAGGGAGGGCGAGCAGTACTTC
TRBV28,NA,TRBD1,TRBJ1-2,CASKLDQTGAHGYTF,TGTGCCAGCAAGTTAGATCAGACAGGGGCACACGGCTACACCTTC
TRBV28,NA,TRBD1,TRBJ1-5,CASSPTGGASYSNQPQHF,TGTGCCAGCAGCCCAACAGGGGGGGCCTCCTATAGCAATCAGCCCCAGCATTTT
TRBV6-5,NA,NA,TRBJ2-1,CASSQRAEQFF,TGTGCCAGCAGCCAAAGGGCCGAGCAGTTCTTC
TRBV27,NA,NA,TRBJ2-3,CASSPLAVQDTQYF,TGTGCCAGCAGTCCCCTGGCGGTGCAAGATACGCAGTATTTT
TRBV7-6,NA,NA,TRBJ2-1,CASSRQRDNEQFF,TGTGCCAGCAGCCGACAGAGAGACAATGAGCAGTTCTTC
TRBV28,NA,NA,TRBJ2-3,CASHSIGRTDTQYF,TGTGCCAGCCACTCGATAGGCCGCACAGATACGCAGTATTTT
TRBV7-2,NA,TRBD1,TRBJ1-1,CASSPQRQGTEAFF,TGTGCCAGCAGCCCGCAAAGACAGGGGACTGAAGCTTTCTTT
TRBV14,NA,NA,TRBJ2-3,CASSQLNTQYF,TGTGCCAGCAGCCAGCTAAATACGCAGTATTTT
TRBV11-3,once,NA,TRBJ2-1,CASSLGPRPNNEQFF,TGTGCCAGCAGCTTAGGCCCCCGACCCAACAATGAGCAGTTCTTC
TRBV11-2,NA,NA,TRBJ1-1,CASSLAKYTEAFF,TGTGCCAGCAGCTTAGCCAAGTACACTGAAGCTTTCTTT
TRBV5-1,NA,NA,TRBJ1-1,CASSLDRRSTEAFF,TGCGCCAGCAGCCTTGACAGACGGTCCACTGAAGCTTTCTTT
TRBV28,NA,NA,TRBJ1-6,CASSLWDRARSPLHF,TGTGCCAGCAGTTTATGGGACCGGGCGCGTTCACCCCTCCACTTT
TRBV28,few,NA,TRBJ1-4,CASSRPRPTNEKLFF,TGTGCCAGCAGCCGCCCCCGGCCAACTAATGAAAAACTGTTTTTT
TRBV28,NA,NA,TRBJ1-6,CASSPPSTYDNSPLHF,TGTGCCAGCAGTCCCCCGTCGACATACGATAATTCACCCCTCCACTTT
TRBV5-1,NA,TRBD1,TRBJ2-3,CASRRDSSTDTQYF,TGCGCCAGCAGACGGGACAGCTCCACAGATACGCAGTATTTT
TRBV7-9,NA,NA,TRBJ1-1,CASSLAGRGAQTEAFF,TGTGCCAGCAGCTTAGCGGGCAGGGGCGCGCAGACTGAAGCTTTCTTT
TRBV6-5,many,NA,TRBJ2-7,CASRTAGIGYEQYF,TGTGCCAGTCGGACGGCCGGGATCGGCTACGAGCAGTACTTC
TRBV29-1,NA,NA,TRBJ1-4,CSAKEGSNEKLFF,TGCAGCGCAAAGGAGGGATCTAATGAAAAACTGTTTTTT
TRBV28,NA,NA,TRBJ1-2,CASMKGYGYTF,TGTGCCAGCATGAAGGGATATGGCTACACCTTC
TRBV5-4,NA,NA,TRBJ1-1,CASSVTGQPYPEAFF,TGTGCCAGCAGCGTGACGGGGCAGCCATACCCTGAAGCTTTCTTT
TRBV5-4,NA,NA,TRBJ1-3,CASSFFSDLTGNTIYF,TGTGCCAGCAGCTTTTTCAGTGACTTGACCGGAAACACCATATATTTT
TRBV4-3,NA,NA,TRBJ1-3,CASSQDRSSGNTIYF,TGCGCCAGCAGCCAAGATCGGAGCTCTGGAAACACCATATATTTT
TRBV6-2/TRBV6-3,NA,TRBD1,TRBJ2-4,CASSYSTGLGVIQYF,TGTGCCAGCAGTTACTCGACAGGGCTGGGGGTCATTCAGTACTTC
TRBV19,NA,TRBD1,TRBJ1-5,CASSKTGGGGSNQPQHF,TGTGCCAGTAGTAAGACAGGGGGCGGCGGGAGCAATCAGCCCCAGCATTTT
TRBV19,few,NA,TRBJ2-2,CASSIWGSSTGELFF,TGTGCCAGTAGTATATGGGGGTCCAGCACCGGGGAGCTGTTTTTT
TRBV6-5,NA,NA,TRBJ1-2,CASSYSHRNYGYTF,TGTGCCAGCAGTTACTCCCACAGGAACTATGGCTACACCTTC
TRBV3-1/TRBV3-2,NA,NA,TRBJ2-7,CASSMEGAYEQYF,TGTGCCAGCAGTATGGAGGGGGCCTACGAGCAGTACTTC
TRBV2,NA,NA,TRBJ1-6,CASRLRQNFSPLHF,TGTGCCAGCAGGCTGCGACAGAATTTTTCACCCCTCCACTTT
TRBV28,NA,NA,TRBJ1-1,CASSTLGEGDTEAFF,TGTGCCAGCAGCACTCTGGGCGAAGGGGACACTGAAGCTTTCTTT
TRBV7-2,NA,TRBD2,TRBJ2-2,CASSFRRSGGNTGELFF,TGTGCCAGCAGCTTCAGACGTAGCGGGGGGAACACCGGGGAGCTGTTTTTT
TRBV5-6,NA,NA,TRBJ1-2,CASSLRAGPGSGYTF,TGTGCCAGCAGCTTGCGGGCGGGACCCGGTAGTGGCTACACCTTC